Below are 27 T cell receptor beta chains sequenced from a single sample in a study of cytomegalovirus exposure and HLA in healthy donors. In the PCR, 60 Vbeta and 13 Jbeta primers were used. Generated by immunoSEQ multiplex PCR, the TCRdb table keeps only in-frame clones and is missing some. The data hold around 170,000 clones, with over 80% observed a single time. Sequenced: PBMCs. The receptors stem from a man aged 35 to 55 in good health and CMV-seropositive.

The chain joins TRBV6-5 to TRBJ1-4, with D perhaps TRBD1 (5 bases). Germline assignment: CDR1 MNHEY and CDR2 SVGAGI. The length of the CDR3 is 14 residues. V lost 8 bases, J lost 7 bases, and 17 bases lay in between. The CDR3 DNA is TGTGCCAGCTCCCGACAGAGTAGGAGTGAAAAACTGTTTTTT. It yields the protein CASSRQSRSEKLFF.

The gene calls are TRBV28 and TRBJ2-7, with TRBD1 matching over 7 bases. The length of the CDR3 is 14 residues. The V segment lost 8 bases and the J segment 3 bases; nucleotides outside the gene matches: 10. Germline assignment: CDR1 MDHEN and CDR2 SYDVKM. DNA of the CDR3: TGTGCCAGCCGACGTACAGGGGCCTTCTACGAGCAGTACTTC. Its protein product is CASRRTGAFYEQYF.

The rearrangement joins TRBV7-9 to TRBJ2-3; 10 bases agree with TRBD2. Germline V lookup: CDR1 SEHNR, CDR2 FQNEAQ (reference sequence). The CDR3 covers 19 residues. Losses at the gene ends were 0 bases for V and 6 bases for J; bases not matched to a gene: 15. This CDR3 is CASSLAALAGGPPRDTQYF. CDR3 nucleotides: TGTGCCAGCAGCTTAGCGGCGTTAGCGGGGGGCCCTCCTCGGGATACGCAGTATTTT.

This clone occurred a few times. This chain links TRBV9 with TRBJ2-5, with 13 bases fitting TRBD2. The DNA end is a closer match to TRBJ2-7, so the J assignment may be wrong. This CDR3 contains 15 residues. Germline-derived CDR1 and CDR2 are SGDLS and YYNGEE. The CDR3 DNA reads as TGTGCCAGCAGCGCGACTAGCGGGGGGTTGTACGAGCAGTACTTC. It codes for CASSATSGGLYEQYF.

The gene calls are TRBV5-8 and TRBJ1-5; D unresolved. Germline CDR1 reads SGHTS; CDR2 reads YDEGEE. This CDR3 region has 16 residues. Trimming took off 0 bases at V and 7 bases at J, with 17 bases between the two ends. DNA for the CDR3: TGTGCCAGCAGCTTGGGTGACACCAGTTCAAAACAGCCCCAGCATTTT. It encodes CASSLGDTSSKQPQHF.

The V and J genes are TRBV28 and TRBJ2-4; D is possibly TRBD2 (6 bases). CDR1 is MDHEN and CDR2 is SYDVKM in the germline V gene. This CDR3 is 16 amino acids long. Trimming shortened V by 5 bases and J by 0 bases, and 14 bases separated the two germline ends. For the CDR3, the DNA is TGTGCCAGCAGTCAGTGGGGGGTTGCAGCCAAAAACATTCAGTACTTC. Translated: CASSQWGVAAKNIQYF.

In its sample, this clone was seen once. The chain is built from TRBV6-1 and TRBJ2-4; TRBD1 matches 7 bases. The V gene end was trimmed by 9 bases and the J gene end by 3 bases; junction bases not matched to a gene: 5. CDR1 MNHNS and CDR2 SASEGT come from the germline V gene. The CDR3 loop spans 13 amino acids. As DNA, the CDR3 is TGTGCCAGTACGGACAGGTACAAAAACATTCAGTACTTC. As protein: CASTDRYKNIQYF.

This chain connects TRBV7-9 to TRBJ2-5; D not resolved. The germline V gene has CDR1 SEHNR and CDR2 FQNEAQ (reference sequence). V was clipped by 6 bases and J by 2 bases, with 4 bases between them. The CDR3 spans 11 residues. Here the CDR3 DNA reads TGTGCCAGCAGATCTCAAGAGACCCAGTACTTC. Protein product: CASRSQETQYF.

The chain couples TRBV4-3 to TRBJ1-2; 11 bases fit TRBD1. Germline V gene sequence: CDR1 LGHNA, CDR2 YSLEER. The CDR3 spans 15 residues. J lost 4 bases, V lost 1 base, and 2 bases had no gene match. DNA of the CDR3: TGCGCCAGCAGCCAAGGGGACAGGGGGTCCTATGGCTACACCTTC. This translates into CASSQGDRGSYGYTF.

This chain connects TRBV5-1 to TRBJ2-2; 10 nucleotides match TRBD2. Trimming removed 4 bases from V and 4 bases from J; junction bases left unmatched: 7. The CDR3 has 16 residues. The germline V gene has CDR1 SGHRS and CDR2 YFSETQ. The CDR3: CASSPQERGGTGELFF. DNA for the CDR3: TGCGCCAGCAGCCCCCAGGAGCGGGGGGGCACCGGGGAGCTGTTTTTT.

The chain employs TRBV5-6 and TRBJ1-6; weak D call: TRBD1 (5 bases). Trimming removed 0 bases at V and 10 bases at J, with 11 bases between. Germline V gene sequence: CDR1 SGHDT, CDR2 YYEEEE. The length of the CDR3 is 14 residues. For the CDR3, the DNA is TGTGCCAGCAGCTTGGCCAAGGGGATATCACCCCTCCACTTT. The encoded protein is CASSLAKGISPLHF.

The gene calls are TRBV29-1 and TRBJ1-1, with unresolved D. Trimming cost V 6 bases and J 3 bases, with 5 bases left between them. The CDR3 has 10 amino acids. Germline V CDR1 and CDR2: SQVTM, ANQGSEA. The CDR3, as DNA: TGCAGCGTATATTACACTGAAGCTTTCTTT. Residues: CSVYYTEAFF.

The V and J genes are TRBV30 and TRBJ2-7; D possibly corresponds to TRBD1 (6 bases). From germline, CDR1 is GTSNPN and CDR2 SVGIG (reference sequence). The ends were cut back, 8 bases at V and 3 bases at J, with 11 bases in the middle. The CDR3 is 11 residues long. CDR3 sequence: CARMTGYEQYF. The CDR3 DNA is TGTGCCCGGATGACAGGCTACGAGCAGTACTTC.

The count of this clone is one. This chain uses TRBV7-6 with TRBJ2-1; 11 bases map to TRBD2. The germline gives CDR1 SGHVS, CDR2 FNYEAQ. With 1 base clipped from V and 6 bases from J, the junction kept 8 bases outside the gene matches. The CDR3 is made up of 17 amino acids. The CDR3 reads CASSLVSVAGGRNEQFF. CDR3 nucleotide sequence: TGTGCCAGCAGCTTAGTATCCGTAGCGGGGGGGCGCAATGAGCAGTTCTTC.

This clone was observed once. The chain uses TRBV4-3 and TRBJ2-7, with a tentative D call TRBD1 (6 bases). Germline CDR1 is LGHNA and CDR2 is YSLEER. Trimming shortened V by 3 bases and J by 7 bases, and 10 bases separated the two germline ends. This CDR3 is built from 12 residues. The CDR3 sequence: CASSQGAGEQYF. The CDR3 DNA sequence: TGCGCCAGCAGCCAGGGGGCAGGAGAGCAGTACTTC.

This chain connects TRBV28 to TRBJ2-3; tentative D call: TRBD1 (6 bases). Germline values: CDR1 MDHEN, CDR2 SYDVKM. This CDR3 region has 14 residues. Trimming took 6 bases from V and 1 from J, leaving 11 bases between them. This CDR3 is CASRTRGGTDTQYF. CDR3 DNA: TGTGCCAGCAGAACCAGGGGAGGCACAGATACGCAGTATTTT.

The chain's CDR3 is CASSSIGTGTSETQYF. CDR3 nucleotide sequence: TGTGCCAGCAGTTCTATAGGTACAGGGACGTCAGAGACCCAGTACTTC. V is TRBV28 and J is TRBJ2-5; D may be TRBD1 (6 bases). Germline CDR1 and CDR2: MDHEN and SYDVKM. This CDR3 is 16 amino acids long. The V end was cut by 4 bases, the J end by 4 bases, with 19 bases between.

The genes are TRBV27 and TRBJ1-1; 8 bases align to TRBD1. Germline V gene data show CDR1 as MNHEY and CDR2 as SMNVEV (reference sequence). The CDR3 spans 16 residues. Trimming cost V 5 bases and J 5 bases; bases outside gene matches: 13. CDR3 protein: CASSPYIGQGITEAFF. CDR3 coding DNA: TGTGCCAGCAGTCCCTACATAGGACAGGGAATTACTGAAGCTTTCTTT.

The rearrangement uses TRBV13 and TRBJ2-1; TRBD2 aligns across 8 bases. Germline CDR1 reads PRHDT; CDR2 reads FYEKMQ (reference sequence). The trim removed 0 bases at V and 4 bases at J, leaving 5 bases unmatched. This CDR3 has 16 amino acids. CDR3 sequence reads: CASSLGGGGFYNEQFF. The CDR3 DNA is TGTGCCAGCAGCTTAGGAGGCGGGGGGTTTTACAATGAGCAGTTCTTC.

This chain links TRBV7-6 with TRBJ2-5, with 10 nucleotides matching TRBD1. The trim removed 5 bases at V and 5 bases at J, leaving 5 bases unmatched. Germline V gene lookup returns CDR1 SGHVS and CDR2 FNYEAQ. CDR3 size: 14 residues. In nucleotides, the CDR3 is TGTGCCAGCAGCCCGGGACAGGGGAAGGAGACCCAGTACTTC. Amino acids: CASSPGQGKETQYF.

V is TRBV19 and J is TRBJ2-7, with unresolved D. This CDR3 is built from 15 residues. Per germline, CDR1 LNHDA and CDR2 SQIVND (reference sequence). V lost 1 base and J 2 bases, leaving 12 bases between the germline ends. CDR3 DNA: TGTGCCAGTAGTATAGGGCCAGTAGCTACCTACGAGCAGTACTTC. Protein: CASSIGPVATYEQYF.

This clone showed up just once. This rearrangement joins TRBV18 to TRBJ1-1, with 7 bases that match TRBD1. From germline, CDR1 is KGHSH and CDR2 LQKENI. There are 16 residues in the CDR3. Unmatched junction bases numbered 10, after V lost 2 bases and J lost 4 bases. CDR3 sequence (DNA): TGTGCCAGCTCACCAAGCGATTTGGCAGGGGGCACTGAAGCTTTCTTT. It codes for CASSPSDLAGGTEAFF.

The chain joins TRBV2 to TRBJ2-1, with 8 positions matching TRBD2. The CDR3 length is 14 residues. With 11 bases clipped from V and 3 bases from J, the junction kept 9 bases outside the gene matches. CDR1 is SNHLY, CDR2 FYNNEI, per germline. The CDR3 reads CAQEAGGSYNEQFF. DNA for the CDR3: TGTGCCCAAGAGGCGGGGGGAAGCTACAATGAGCAGTTCTTC.

The rearrangement links TRBV19 to TRBJ2-7, with 7 bases fitting TRBD2. Germline CDR1 is LNHDA and CDR2 is SQIVND (reference sequence). The CDR3 is 15 residues long. After removal of 7 bases from V and 2 bases from J, the junction contained 11 bases not matched to a gene. This CDR3 is CASTSGGSRTYEQYF. The CDR3 nucleotides read TGTGCCAGTACCTCCGGGGGGTCTCGAACCTACGAGCAGTACTTC.

V usage is TRBV7-8 and J usage is TRBJ1-2, with TRBD1 matching 8 bases. The CDR3 contains 15 residues. Losses at the gene ends were 4 bases for V and 2 bases for J; bases not matched to a gene: 6. The V gene's germline CDR1 is SGHVS and CDR2 FQNEAQ. The CDR3 sequence is CASSSWTGRNYGYTF. Here the CDR3 DNA reads TGTGCCAGCAGCTCCTGGACAGGGAGGAACTATGGCTACACCTTC.

The chain links TRBV5-1 to TRBJ2-5, with D perhaps TRBD1 (5 bases). Gene TRBJ2-7 matches the end of the DNA better, so the J call may be wrong. CDR1 and CDR2 (germline): SGHRS, YFSETQ. The CDR3 is 12 residues long. The CDR3 protein is CASSSQGYEQYF. CDR3 in DNA: TGCGCCAGCAGCTCCCAGGGTTACGAGCAGTACTTC.

The V gene is TRBV28, the J gene TRBJ1-5; no clear D. The V gene's germline CDR1 is MDHEN and CDR2 SYDVKM. CDR3 length equals 14 residues. Trimming took off 2 bases at V and 7 bases at J, with 12 bases between the two ends. CDR3 sequence reads: CASSLSDRRQPQHF. Here the CDR3 DNA reads TGTGCCAGCAGTTTAAGCGATAGGAGGCAGCCCCAGCATTTT.